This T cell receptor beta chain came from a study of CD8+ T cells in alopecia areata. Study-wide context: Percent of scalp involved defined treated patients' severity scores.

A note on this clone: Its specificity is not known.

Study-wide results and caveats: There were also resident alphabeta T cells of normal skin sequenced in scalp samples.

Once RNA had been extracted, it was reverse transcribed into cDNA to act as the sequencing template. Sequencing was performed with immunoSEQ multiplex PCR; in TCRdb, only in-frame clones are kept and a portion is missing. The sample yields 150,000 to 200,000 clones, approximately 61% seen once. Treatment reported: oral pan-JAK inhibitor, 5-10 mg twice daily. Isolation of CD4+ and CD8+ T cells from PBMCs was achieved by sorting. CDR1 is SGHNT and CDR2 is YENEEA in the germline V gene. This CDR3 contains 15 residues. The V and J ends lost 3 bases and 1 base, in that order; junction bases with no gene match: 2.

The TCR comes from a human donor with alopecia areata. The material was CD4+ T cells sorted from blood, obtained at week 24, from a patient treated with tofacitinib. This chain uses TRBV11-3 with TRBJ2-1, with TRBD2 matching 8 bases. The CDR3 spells CASSFSGASYNEQFF. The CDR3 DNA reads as TGTGCCAGCAGCTTTAGCGGGGCGTCCTACAATGAGCAGTTCTTC.